This TCR beta chain was retrieved from a study of cytotoxic CD8 clonotypes in ibrutinib-treated CLL (dated by TCRdb to the early 2020s). In terms of the full investigation: The cohort included more than 14 treatment-naive and 11 relapsed/refractory patients; some 18 were IGHV unmutated. Responses were partial in around 25 patients and complete in 2; after median about 68 months follow-up, some 15 stayed in remission and some twelve progressed. The response samples were drawn at a median of 12 months into treatment, with a range of about 6 to 40 months. An average of 255,043 productive templates and around 100,000 productive rearrangements was obtained per sample. Of the 90 or so participants in the trial, roughly 26 had longitudinal samples available. Cryopreserved peripheral blood mononuclear cells were obtained prior to treatment, at the time of response, and at either disease progression or sustained remission. What the study reported, not specific to this receptor: Clonality increased at ibrutinib response, stayed stable in sustained remission, and fell back toward baseline at progression. Public clonotypes were found to be uncommon and were observed to contract or remain stable during treatment; the increase in clonality was shown to reflect expansion of private clonotypes at ibrutinib response. At baseline, clonality was higher than in age-matched healthy donors and showed a strong correlation with circulating CD8+ T-cell counts. Lymph node repertoires were not examined, and the timing of sampling was not matched between patients in sustained remission and those whose disease progressed.

Approximately 2 micrograms of genomic DNA were extracted from cryopreserved PBMCs for TCR beta library preparation. Longitudinal blood samples from CLL patients on ibrutinib monotherapy were analyzed using high-throughput TCR beta sequencing. Patients were enrolled in a phase 2 open-label single-center ibrutinib monotherapy trial. This clone has more than one count but fewer than ten. Its antigen specificity is not known. Base qualities are not recorded, but no much larger clone differs from it by a single base. On a MiSeq, deep resolution sequencing aimed for a depth between 1 in 1 million and 1 in 200,000 T cells, with each clonotype covered about 9.9x on average. The immunoSEQ hsTCRB Kit was used to generate the TCR beta libraries. Turning to the authors' computational methods: Data were analyzed with ImmunoSEQ Data Assistant and ImmunoSEQ Analyzer, with V, D and J genes assigned per IMGT definitions. Clonality, which ranges from 0 to 1, was calculated by subtracting the normalized Shannon entropy of productive rearrangement frequencies from one. Only overrepresented clonotypes making up at least 0.05% of the repertoire of each patient were included in the public clonotype analysis. Some 13 age-matched healthy donor repertoires from immuneACCESS were used as controls for clonality. TCRdb holds this immuneACCESS table with in-frame rearrangements only. Some clones are missing; in checked studies, unresolved V genes explain under half, and the rest has no known cause. The V and J calls and clone size were taken over from that table, and D and trimming were inferred from the DNA. Present in this sample are around 300,000 clones, 80% of which were seen just once. The ten largest clones represent 6.5% to 8.5% of the sample.

The germline V gene specifies SNHLY as CDR1 and FYNNEI as CDR2. The CDR3 holds 12 amino acids from the cysteine to the phenylalanine. CDR3 DNA is the only sequence kept; it has 36 bases, read in frame from the first base. The V end gives up 4 bases and the J end 13 bases, leaving 4 bases in the junction not matched to a gene. Sample: PBMCs, taken before ibrutinib treatment. The receptor comes from a human donor with chronic lymphocytic leukemia. The rearrangement combines TRBV2 with TRBJ2-1; 10 junctional bases match TRBD2. The CDR3 reads CASSAGLADQFF. The sequence in DNA is TGTGCCAGCAGTGCCGGACTAGCGGACCAGTTCTTC. The full variable domain, with segments outside the CDR3 supplied by the reference TRBV2 and TRBJ2-1 proteins, appears as EPEVTQTPSHQVTQMGQEVILRCVPISNHLYFYWYRQILGQKVEFLVSFYNNEISEKSEIFDDQFSVERPDGSNFTLKIRSTKLEDSAMYFCASSAGLADQFFGPGTRLTVL.